This TCR beta chain was sequenced during a study of beta chain features in type 1 diabetes. Study-level information: Cell yields, age and gender were similar between patients and healthy donors.

Since all of the isolated RNA was reverse transcribed, expressed TCRB transcripts were what got sequenced. Profiled with immunoSEQ multiplex PCR; TCRdb holds only in-frame clones, not every one. Here the sample spans 900,000 or so clones, under 20% being singletons. The CDR3 totals 15 residues. Germline loops: CDR1 MGHRA, CDR2 YSYEKL. V was cut by 1 base and J by 7 bases, with 16 bases left in between. Researchers reported sorting CD4+ naive, central memory, regulatory and stem cell-like memory cells via CD45RO/CCR7/CD25/CD127/CD95/CD27. What was sequenced was naive CD4+ T cells from blood. The receptor's source is a woman in her late teens or twenties in good health. This sequence joins TRBV4-1 and TRBJ2-5; D ambiguous. The CDR3: CASSQARTLAVTQYF. CDR3 in DNA: TGCGCCAGCAGCCAAGCGAGGACGCTGGCGGTGACCCAGTACTTC.